The 21 T cell receptor beta chains given below trace back to one sample, sequenced in a study of blood T cell repertoires in COVID-19 (TCRdb year 2020). Libraries were made using the immunoSEQ multiplex PCR assay. The table comes from immuneACCESS by way of TCRdb, which keeps in-frame sequences with V and J called. Part of the clones is missing from these tables; in studies checked, under half for an unresolved V gene and the rest for unknown reasons. The sample profile shows hundreds of thousands of clones; more than 70% of them were found once. In total, the top ten clones hold approximately 2% of the sample. Sequencing was done on a sample of PBMCs or T cells enriched from blood (not recorded which). These receptor sequences come from a woman aged 55-70 years in a cohort exposed to, infected with or recovered from COVID-19 (not recorded which).

The chain combines TRBV7-3 with TRBJ2-3, with D possibly being TRBD1 (6 bases). The germline CDR1 and CDR2 sequences are SGHTA and FQGTGA. Trimming cost V 6 bases and J 2 bases, with 21 bases left between them. This CDR3 region has 17 residues. In nucleotides, the CDR3 is TGTGCCAGCAGTTCTAGTTTTTACAGGGCGAACACAGATACGCAGTATTTT. Its protein is CASSSSFYRANTDTQYF.

The chain links TRBV19 to TRBJ1-5, with D tentatively TRBD1 (6 bases). Germline loops: CDR1 LNHDA, CDR2 SQIVND (reference sequence). Trimming stripped 6 bases from V and 6 bases from J, with 21 bases between. The CDR3 consists of 16 residues. The CDR3, as DNA: TGTGCCAGTAGGGGGATTGACAGGCAAGATGCTCAGCCCCAGCATTTT. Translated: CASRGIDRQDAQPQHF.

This clone was found once. The chain is built from TRBV28 and TRBJ1-2, with 9 bases matching TRBD1. The ends lost 4 bases at V and 8 bases at J; junction bases unmatched: 11. CDR3 length: 15 residues. Germline V CDR1 and CDR2: MDHEN, SYDVKM. In DNA form, the CDR3 reads TGTGCCAGCAGTTCCAACAGGGGGCTTTTCGGGGGCTACACCTTC. Translated: CASSSNRGLFGGYTF.

V and J are TRBV10-3 and TRBJ2-1; D call uncertain. CDR3 length equals 13 residues. Germline V lookup: CDR1 ENHRY, CDR2 SYGVKD. V lost 5 bases, J lost 5 bases, and 10 bases lay in between. The CDR3 sequence: CAISTQRDNEQFF. CDR3 in DNA: TGTGCCATCAGTACCCAACGAGACAATGAGCAGTTCTTC.

The chain has TRBV10-3 and TRBJ2-3; tentative D call: TRBD1 (6 bases). CDR1 and CDR2 from the germline V gene are ENHRY and SYGVKD. The germline V and J ends were trimmed by 6 bases and 0 bases, with 10 bases remaining between them. The CDR3 contains 14 residues. CDR3 nucleotides: TGTGCCATCAGCAGGGGTGGGAGCACAGATACGCAGTATTTT. Translating gives CAISRGGSTDTQYF.

The V gene is TRBV5-1, the J gene TRBJ1-1, with 10 bases lining up with TRBD1. The J segment lost 4 bases and the V segment lost 4 bases, leaving 13 bases of the junction unmatched. CDR1 is SGHRS, CDR2 YFSETQ, per germline. This CDR3 comprises 17 residues. The CDR3 is CASSVPRDRGSVTEAFF. Here the CDR3 DNA reads TGCGCCAGCAGCGTCCCCCGGGACAGGGGATCGGTCACTGAAGCTTTCTTT. Together with reference TRBV5-1 and TRBJ1-1, the CDR3 gives the full variable domain: KAGVTQTPRYLIKTRGQQVTLSCSPISGHRSVSWYQQTPGQGLQFLFEYFSETQRNKGNFPGRFSGRQFSNSRSEMNVSTLELGDSALYLCASSVPRDRGSVTEAFFGQGTRLTVV.

The CDR3 nucleotides read TGCGCCAGCAGCTTGGGCCCGACAGGGCCTAGCAATCAGCCCCAGCATTTT. Translating it yields CASSLGPTGPSNQPQHF. The V call is TRBV5-1, the J call TRBJ1-5; 7 bases fit TRBD1. The V gene end was trimmed by 0 bases and the J gene end by 0 bases; junction bases not matched to a gene: 6. CDR1 is SGHRS and CDR2 is YFSETQ in the germline V gene. This CDR3 comprises 17 residues.

This chain links TRBV2 with TRBJ1-1; unclear D gene. Germline V gene data show CDR1 as SNHLY and CDR2 as FYNNEI. CDR3 length: 15 amino acids. V shed 2 bases and J shed 5 bases, with 15 bases lying between them. The CDR3 DNA follows: TGTGCCAGCAGTGAACTGAGGTCCTTCTTAACTGAAGCTTTCTTT. This translates into CASSELRSFLTEAFF. Complete variable domain (other parts from reference TRBV2 and TRBJ1-1): EPEVTQTPSHQVTQMGQEVILRCVPISNHLYFYWYRQILGQKVEFLVSFYNNEISEKSEIFDDQFSVERPDGSNFTLKIRSTKLEDSAMYFCASSELRSFLTEAFFGQGTRLTVV.

This rearrangement joins TRBV9 to TRBJ2-1; 13 positions agree with TRBD2. Per germline, CDR1 SGDLS and CDR2 YYNGEE. The CDR3 contains 23 residues. Trimming removed 4 bases from V and 0 bases from J; junction bases left unmatched: 22. The CDR3 coding sequence is TGTGCCAGCAGCACCGGACAGGGTCGAGGGGGACTAGCGGGGACGTTCTCCTACAATGAGCAGTTCTTC. Translating it yields CASSTGQGRGGLAGTFSYNEQFF.

This clone has only one observation. This chain joins TRBV12-5 and TRBJ2-5; TRBD1 agrees at 8 bases. The CDR3 sequence is 15 residues long. Germline loops: CDR1 LGHNT, CDR2 FRNRAP. Trimming removed 5 bases from V and 2 bases from J; junction bases left unmatched: 7. The CDR3 DNA sequence: TGTGCTAGTGGTCCCCGGGACAGGACACAAGAGACCCAGTACTTC. This codes for CASGPRDRTQETQYF. Based on the CDR3 plus reference TRBV12-5 and TRBJ2-5, the full variable domain is DARVTQTPRHKVTEMGQEVTMRCQPILGHNTVFWYRQTMMQGLELLAYFRNRAPLDDSGMPKDRFSAEMPDATLATLKIQPSEPRDSAVYFCASGPRDRTQETQYFGPGTRLLVL.

This clone was recorded a few times. J is TRBJ1-2 and V is TRBV29-1; 9 bases agree with TRBD1. CDR3 length equals 13 residues. The germline V gene encodes CDR1 SQVTM and CDR2 ANQGSEA. V lost 4 bases, J lost 3 bases, and 3 bases stayed unmatched. CDR3 nucleotides: TGCAGCGTTGGGACAGGGGATGACTATGGCTACACCTTC. Translated: CSVGTGDDYGYTF.

V and J are TRBV6-5 and TRBJ2-1; D is unclear. This CDR3 region has 15 residues. The V end was cut by 2 bases, the J end by 2 bases, with 10 bases between. Germline CDR1 MNHEY, CDR2 SVGAGI. Written as DNA, the CDR3 is TGTGCCAGCAGTTACGAGCGCAGACCCTACAATGAGCAGTTCTTC. Encoded protein: CASSYERRPYNEQFF.

The chain has TRBV6-1 and TRBJ2-1, with 10 nucleotides matching TRBD2. V shed 3 bases, J shed 7 bases, and the junction held 12 bases outside the gene matches. The length of the CDR3 is 17 residues. Germline V lookup: CDR1 MNHNS, CDR2 SASEGT. The CDR3 DNA follows: TGTGCCAGCAGTGATTCTTCTAGCGGGAGAATGGGTAATGAGCAGTTCTTC. Protein sequence: CASSDSSSGRMGNEQFF.

CDR3 nucleotide sequence: TGTGCCAGCAGCGTAGAGGGGACAACGGGAAATGAGCAGTTCTTC. This sequence encodes CASSVEGTTGNEQFF. The V gene is TRBV9, the J gene TRBJ2-1, with D possibly being TRBD1 (6 bases). The CDR3 extends over 15 amino acids. V lost 0 bases and J lost 7, with 14 bases in between. Germline V gene sequence: CDR1 SGDLS, CDR2 YYNGEE.

This clone was seen only once. V gene TRBV11-2 combines with J gene TRBJ2-7, with TRBD2 identical over 11 bases. Germline V gene data show CDR1 as SGHAT and CDR2 as FQNNGV. This CDR3 has 17 amino acids. The V segment lost 0 bases and the J segment 4 bases; nucleotides outside the gene matches: 8. The CDR3 spells CASSLDTSGRNWYEQYF. CDR3 coding DNA: TGTGCCAGCAGCTTAGATACTAGCGGGAGAAATTGGTACGAGCAGTACTTC.

J is TRBJ1-1 and V is TRBV4-2, with 7 nucleotides matching TRBD1. CDR3 length equals 15 residues. Per the germline V gene, CDR1 is LGHNA and CDR2 is YNFKEQ. J gave up 4 bases and V 0 bases, and 5 bases lay outside the gene matches. The CDR3 loop is CASSQETGRATEAFF. The DNA for the CDR3 is TGTGCCAGCAGCCAAGAGACAGGGCGAGCCACTGAAGCTTTCTTT.

V is TRBV7-3 and J is TRBJ2-2; weak D call: TRBD1 (5 bases). This CDR3 region has 15 residues. V gave up 5 bases and J gave up 1 base, with 11 bases separating them. From germline, CDR1 is SGHTA and CDR2 FQGTGA. For the CDR3, the DNA is TGTGCCAGCAGCCCCAGGGTGGGGAACACCGGGGAGCTGTTTTTT. Amino acid sequence: CASSPRVGNTGELFF.

The chain is built from TRBV21-1 and TRBJ1-3. TRBV21-1 is classified as a pseudogene. The length of the CDR3 is 14 residues. This CDR3 reads CASSKGGSGNTIYF. Written as DNA, the CDR3 is TGTGCCAGCAGCAAAGGAGGGTCTGGAAACACCATATATTTT.

This sequence joins TRBV3-1 (or the pseudogene TRBV3-2) and TRBJ1-5; D might be TRBD1 (5 bases). This CDR3 is 14 amino acids long. Germline CDR1 and CDR2: LGHDT and YNNKEL (reference sequence). V lost 1 base to trimming and J lost 6 bases, with 10 bases between them. The CDR3 DNA reads as TGTGCCAGCAGCCAAGCAGGGAGGGGTCAGCCCCAGCATTTT. The encoded protein is CASSQAGRGQPQHF.

The V gene is TRBV11-2, the J gene TRBJ2-1, with 10 bases identical to TRBD2. CDR3 length: 17 amino acids. J lost 2 bases, V lost 2 bases, and 6 bases had no gene match. The germline CDR1 and CDR2 sequences are SGHAT and FQNNGV. CDR3 coding DNA: TGTGCCAGCAGCTTAAGGGGGCTAGCGGGGGCCTACAATGAGCAGTTCTTC. Translating it yields CASSLRGLAGAYNEQFF.

V is TRBV19 and J is TRBJ2-7, with 9 positions matching TRBD2. This CDR3 has 13 amino acids. The germline V gene encodes CDR1 LNHDA and CDR2 SQIVND (reference sequence). The V segment lost 5 bases and the J segment 5 bases; nucleotides outside the gene matches: 4. The CDR3 nucleotides read TGTGCCAGTAGTCGCGGGAGGGGAGACGAGCAGTACTTC. Protein sequence: CASSRGRGDEQYF.